This T cell receptor (beta chain) was captured by sequencing in a study of control samples from healthy donors and cancer patients. The CDR3 extends over 14 amino acids. Germline V gene sequence: CDR1 LGHDT, CDR2 YNNKEL (reference sequence). The V gene lost 0 bases and the J gene lost 14 bases, with 14 bases spanning the gap. Clones were sequenced by immunoSEQ multiplex PCR, and TCRdb holds only the in-frame ones, with some missing. In the table there are 170,000 or so clones, 85% to 95% of which are singletons. The TCR was taken from a woman aged 18-30 years in good health. Sequencing was carried out using blood. The rearrangement joins TRBV3-1 (or the pseudogene TRBV3-2) to TRBJ1-6; D not certain. The CDR3 spells CASSQDVLADTLHF. The CDR3 DNA sequence: TGTGCCAGCAGCCAAGATGTTTTAGCAGATACCCTCCACTTT.